The next 3 T cell receptor beta chains were all read from a single sample in a study of molecular identifiers for immune sequencing clone quantification. TCRdb independently ran MiXCR on the PCR reads; one entry per CDR3 protein. Of roughly 12,000 distinct CDR3 sequences listed, approximately 15% are singletons. The specimen sequenced was naive CD8+ T cells from blood, with Jurkat cell RNA spiked in. Documented subset: FACS-sorted CD8+CD4-CCR7+CD45RA+ naive T cells. The receptors shown here come from a human donor in good health. Some libraries in this study had Jurkat cell RNA spiked in.

This chain connects TRBV13 to TRBJ1-2, with 10 positions matching TRBD1. The CDR3 is made up of 15 amino acids. Looked up from germline, CDR1 is PRHDT and CDR2 is FYEKMQ (reference sequence). After removal of 5 bases from V and 8 bases from J, the junction contained 11 bases not matched to a gene. The CDR3 loop is CASSPRDRGGSGYTF. CDR3 nucleotide sequence: TGTGCCAGCAGCCCCCGGGACAGGGGAGGATCAGGCTACACCTTC.

The chain recombines TRBV7-9 with TRBJ2-5; perhaps D is TRBD1 or TRBD2 (5 bases each). The germline CDR1 and CDR2 sequences are SEHNR and FQNEAQ (reference sequence). Trimming removed 4 bases from V and 2 bases from J, with 8 bases in between. This CDR3 spans 13 amino acids. CDR3 sequence: CASSSGRQETQYF. The CDR3 nucleotides read TGTGCCAGCAGCTCGGGACGTCAAGAGACCCAGTACTTC. Filled out from reference TRBV7-9 and TRBJ2-5, the complete variable domain reads DTGVSQNPRHKITKRGQNVTFRCDPISEHNRLYWYRQTLGQGPEFLTYFQNEAQLEKSRLLSDRFSAERPKGSFSTLEIQRTEQGDSAMYLCASSSGRQETQYFGPGTRLLVL.

Worth noting for this clonotype: This CDR3 fails to terminate in the conserved phenylalanine or tryptophan, so it likely reflects a read error. This chain connects TRBV6-5 to TRBJ2-7; 7 nucleotides align to TRBD2. The germline CDR1 and CDR2 sequences are MNHEY and SVGAGI. J was trimmed by 3 bases and V by 2 bases; bases with no gene match: 7. This CDR3 has 15 residues. DNA for the CDR3: TGTGCCAGCAGTTACGTCGCGGGAGAATTCTACGAGCAGTACTCC. Its protein product is CASSYVAGEFYEQYS.